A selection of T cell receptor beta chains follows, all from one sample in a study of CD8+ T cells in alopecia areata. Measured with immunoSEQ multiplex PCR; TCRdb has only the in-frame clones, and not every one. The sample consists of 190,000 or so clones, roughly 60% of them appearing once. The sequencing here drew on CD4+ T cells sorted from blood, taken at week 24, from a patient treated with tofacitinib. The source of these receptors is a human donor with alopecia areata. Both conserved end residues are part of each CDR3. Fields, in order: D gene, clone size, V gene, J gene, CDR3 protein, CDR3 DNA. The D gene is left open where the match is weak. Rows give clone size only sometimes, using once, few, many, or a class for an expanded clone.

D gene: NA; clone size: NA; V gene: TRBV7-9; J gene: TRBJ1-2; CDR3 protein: CASNPGEADWANGYTF; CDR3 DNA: TGTGCCAGCAACCCCGGGGAGGCGGACTGGGCTAATGGCTACACCTTC
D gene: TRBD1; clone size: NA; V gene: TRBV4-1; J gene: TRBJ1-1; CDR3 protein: CASSQGSGGGGRDTEAFF; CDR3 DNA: TGCGCCAGCAGCCAAGGCTCCGGAGGGGGCGGAAGGGACACTGAAGCTTTCTTT
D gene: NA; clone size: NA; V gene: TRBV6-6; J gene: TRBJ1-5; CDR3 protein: CASSYSRQFLDQPQHF; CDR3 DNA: TGTGCCAGCAGTTACTCGAGACAGTTCCTAGATCAGCCCCAGCATTTT
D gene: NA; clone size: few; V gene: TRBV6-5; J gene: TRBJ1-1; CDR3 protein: CASSYSRWGAAFF; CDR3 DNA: TGTGCCAGCAGTTACTCGAGATGGGGGGCGGCTTTCTTT
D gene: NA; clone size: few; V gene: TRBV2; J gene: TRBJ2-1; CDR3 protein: CASTRPSSYNEQFF; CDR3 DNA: TGTGCCAGCACCAGGCCCAGCTCCTACAATGAGCAGTTCTTC
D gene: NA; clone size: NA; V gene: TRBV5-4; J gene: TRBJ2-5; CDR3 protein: CARRRRAPGETQYF; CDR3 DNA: TGTGCCAGGCGCAGACGGGCGCCGGGGGAGACCCAGTACTTC
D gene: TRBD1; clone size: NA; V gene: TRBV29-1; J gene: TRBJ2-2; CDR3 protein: CSANRGRDGELFF; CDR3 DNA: TGCAGCGCGAATAGGGGGCGAGACGGGGAGCTGTTTTTT
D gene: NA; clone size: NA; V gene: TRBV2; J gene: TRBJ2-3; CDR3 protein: CASSNLAADTQYF; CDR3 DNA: TGTGCCAGCAGTAATCTAGCAGCGGATACGCAGTATTTT
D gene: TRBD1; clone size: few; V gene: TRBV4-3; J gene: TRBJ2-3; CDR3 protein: CASSQEGQGQYF; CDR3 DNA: TGCGCCAGCAGCCAAGAGGGACAGGGCCAGTATTTT
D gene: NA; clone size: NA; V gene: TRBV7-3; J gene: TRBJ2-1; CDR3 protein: CASSPTYIRDNEQFF; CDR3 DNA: TGTGCCAGCAGCCCAACCTACATCAGGGACAATGAGCAGTTCTTC
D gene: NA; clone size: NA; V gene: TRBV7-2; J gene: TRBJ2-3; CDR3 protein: CASAVRGADTQYF; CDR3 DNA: TGTGCCAGCGCCGTAAGGGGGGCAGATACGCAGTATTTT
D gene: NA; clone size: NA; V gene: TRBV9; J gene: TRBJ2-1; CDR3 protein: CASSVGLRGAVNEQFF; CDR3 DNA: TGTGCCAGCAGCGTAGGGCTACGCGGGGCTGTCAATGAGCAGTTCTTC
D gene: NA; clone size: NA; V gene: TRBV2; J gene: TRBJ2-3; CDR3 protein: CASRTARDTQYF; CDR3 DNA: TGTGCCTCAAGGACCGCTCGAGATACGCAGTATTTT
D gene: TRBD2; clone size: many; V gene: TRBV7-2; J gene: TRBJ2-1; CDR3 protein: CASSFSGTSGGPRGEQFF; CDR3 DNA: TGTGCCAGCAGCTTCTCCGGGACTAGCGGGGGCCCGAGGGGGGAGCAGTTCTTC
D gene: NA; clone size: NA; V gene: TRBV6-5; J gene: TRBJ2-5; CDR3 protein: CASSYSRVGETQYF; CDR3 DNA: TGTGCCAGCAGTTACTCCAGGGTAGGCGAGACCCAGTACTTC
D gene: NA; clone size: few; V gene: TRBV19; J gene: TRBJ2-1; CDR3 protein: CASRTAASYNEQFF; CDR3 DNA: TGTGCCAGTAGGACAGCTGCATCCTACAATGAGCAGTTCTTC
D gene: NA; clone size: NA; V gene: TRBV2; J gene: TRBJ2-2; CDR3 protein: CASSEVRQGELFF; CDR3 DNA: TGTGCCAGCAGTGAAGTCCGACAGGGGGAGCTGTTTTTT
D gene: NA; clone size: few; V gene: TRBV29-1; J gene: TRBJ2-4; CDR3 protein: CSVVLSIAKNIQYF; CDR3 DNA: TGCAGCGTTGTATTATCGATAGCCAAAAACATTCAGTACTTC
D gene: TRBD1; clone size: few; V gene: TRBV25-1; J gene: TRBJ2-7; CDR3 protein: CASTTGQAYEQYF; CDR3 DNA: TGTGCCAGCACAACGGGACAGGCCTACGAGCAGTACTTC
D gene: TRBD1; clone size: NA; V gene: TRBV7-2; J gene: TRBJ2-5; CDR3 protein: CASRPSRDRAKTQYF; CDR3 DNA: TGTGCCAGCCGGCCATCCCGGGACAGGGCAAAGACCCAGTACTTC
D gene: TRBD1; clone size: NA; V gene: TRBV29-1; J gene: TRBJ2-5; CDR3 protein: CSVRTGGVETQYF; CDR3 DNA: TGCAGCGTCCGGACAGGGGGCGTAGAGACCCAGTACTTC
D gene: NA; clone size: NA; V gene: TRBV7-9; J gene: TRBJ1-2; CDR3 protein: CASSLVGGSYTF; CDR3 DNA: TGTGCCAGCAGCTTAGTAGGAGGGAGCTACACCTTC
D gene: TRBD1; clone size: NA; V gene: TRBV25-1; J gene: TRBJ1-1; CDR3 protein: CASSATGGTEAFF; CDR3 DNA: TGTGCCAGCAGTGCTACAGGGGGCACTGAAGCTTTCTTT
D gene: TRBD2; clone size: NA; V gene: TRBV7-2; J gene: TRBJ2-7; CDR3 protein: CASSLKSGGQYEQYF; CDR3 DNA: TGTGCCAGCAGCTTAAAGAGCGGGGGTCAGTACGAGCAGTACTTC
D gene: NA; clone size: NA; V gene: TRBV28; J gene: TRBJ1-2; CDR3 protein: CASSFWAGGYTF; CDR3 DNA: TGTGCCAGCAGTTTCTGGGCTGGAGGCTACACCTTC
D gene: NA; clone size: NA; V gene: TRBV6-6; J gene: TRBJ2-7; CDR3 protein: CASSLSGVEQYF; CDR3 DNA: TGTGCCAGCAGCCTATCCGGGGTCGAGCAGTACTTC
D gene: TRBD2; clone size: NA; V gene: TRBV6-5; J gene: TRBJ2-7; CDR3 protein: CASRVTSGVSYEQYF; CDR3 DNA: TGTGCCAGCAGGGTGACTAGCGGGGTATCCTACGAGCAGTACTTC
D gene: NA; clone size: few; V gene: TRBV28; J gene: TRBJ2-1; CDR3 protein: CASSGVGVPYNEQFF; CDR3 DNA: TGTGCCAGCAGTGGGGTGGGGGTCCCCTACAATGAGCAGTTCTTC
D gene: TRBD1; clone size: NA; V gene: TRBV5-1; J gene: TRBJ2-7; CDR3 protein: CASSLGQGANEQYF; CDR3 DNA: TGCGCCAGCAGCTTGGGACAGGGGGCCAACGAGCAGTACTTC
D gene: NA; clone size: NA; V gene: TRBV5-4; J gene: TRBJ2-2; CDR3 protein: CASSLAGTDTGELFF; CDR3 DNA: TGTGCCAGCAGCTTGGCCGGGACCGACACCGGGGAGCTGTTTTTT
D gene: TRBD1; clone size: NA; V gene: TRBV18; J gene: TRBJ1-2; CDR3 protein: CASSPQSTGDGYTF; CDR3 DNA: TGTGCCAGCTCACCTCAAAGCACAGGGGATGGCTACACCTTC
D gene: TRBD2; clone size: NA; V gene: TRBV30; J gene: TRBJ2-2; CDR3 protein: CAWGSGSNTGELFF; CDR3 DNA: TGTGCCTGGGGTAGCGGGAGCAACACCGGGGAGCTGTTTTTT
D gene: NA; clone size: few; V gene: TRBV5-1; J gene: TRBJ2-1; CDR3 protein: CASSLAGASYNEQFF; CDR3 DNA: TGCGCCAGCAGCCTGGCGGGGGCCTCCTACAATGAGCAGTTCTTC
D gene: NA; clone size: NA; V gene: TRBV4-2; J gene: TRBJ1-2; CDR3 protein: CASSQDVGYGYTF; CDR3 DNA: TGTGCCAGCAGCCAAGACGTGGGTTATGGCTACACCTTC
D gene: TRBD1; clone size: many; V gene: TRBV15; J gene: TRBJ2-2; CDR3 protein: CATSLDRGVTGELFF; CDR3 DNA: TGTGCCACCAGCTTGGACAGGGGGGTCACCGGGGAGCTGTTTTTT
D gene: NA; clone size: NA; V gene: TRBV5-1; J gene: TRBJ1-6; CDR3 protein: CASSLEPGRDSPLHF; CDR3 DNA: TGCGCCAGCAGCTTGGAACCGGGACGGGATTCACCCCTCCACTTT
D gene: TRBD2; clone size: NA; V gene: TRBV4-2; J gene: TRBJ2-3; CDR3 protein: CASSPKTGLAGTDTQYF; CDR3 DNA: TGTGCCAGCAGCCCTAAAACAGGACTAGCTGGCACAGATACGCAGTATTTT
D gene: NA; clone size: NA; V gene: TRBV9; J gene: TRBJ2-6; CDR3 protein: CASSVGGTGANVLTF; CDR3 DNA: TGTGCCAGCAGCGTGGGAGGTACTGGGGCCAACGTCCTGACTTTC
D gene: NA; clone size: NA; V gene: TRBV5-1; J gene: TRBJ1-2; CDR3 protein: CASSPTGPEYGYTF; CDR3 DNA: TGCGCCAGCAGTCCAACAGGTCCGGAGTACGGCTACACCTTC
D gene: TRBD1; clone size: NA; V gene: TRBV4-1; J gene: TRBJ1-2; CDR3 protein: CASSQDPPGGRGYTF; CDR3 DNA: TGCGCCAGCAGCCAAGATCCCCCAGGGGGGCGTGGCTACACCTTC
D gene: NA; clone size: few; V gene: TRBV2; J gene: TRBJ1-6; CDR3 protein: CASRISGSGSPLHF; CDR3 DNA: TGTGCCAGCAGGATATCAGGGAGTGGTTCACCCCTCCACTTT
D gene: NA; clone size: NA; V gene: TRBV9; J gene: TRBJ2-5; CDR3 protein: CASSDRVSQTQYF; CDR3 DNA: TGTGCCAGCAGCGACAGGGTTTCGCAGACCCAGTACTTC
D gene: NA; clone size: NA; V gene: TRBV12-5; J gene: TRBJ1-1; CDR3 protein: CASGLVGRGEAFF; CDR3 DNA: TGTGCTAGTGGTTTGGTAGGGAGAGGTGAAGCTTTCTTT
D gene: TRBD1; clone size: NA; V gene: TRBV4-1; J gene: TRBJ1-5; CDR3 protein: CASSQGTGDNQPQHF; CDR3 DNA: TGCGCCAGCAGCCAGGGGACAGGGGACAATCAGCCCCAGCATTTT